Listed here is a single T cell receptor beta chain. Its antigen remains unidentified. This entry is derived from a study of cytomegalovirus exposure and HLA in healthy donors. Study details: Across some 400 genotyped donors, 65% to 90% landed in the Caucasian-associated ancestry cluster. Notes on the study in general: Common viral pathogens seemed to be connected with several of the most significant clusters, according to a later analysis. It was reportedly the case that the classifier diagnosed cytomegalovirus status with high specificity and sensitivity.

Trimming took off 9 bases at V and 1 base at J, with 19 bases between the two ends. CDR3 length: 16 residues. CDR1 is SNHLY, CDR2 FYNNEI, per germline. The study ran its PCR with 60 Vbeta and 13 Jbeta primers. In the original analysis: In a later analysis, of tens of millions of unique beta chains, 9 million to 11 million appeared in at least two donors. The data were produced by immunoSEQ multiplex PCR, yet TCRdb's version contains in-frame clones alone and is incomplete. The V and J calls and the clone size are those of that table, but D and trimming were determined from the DNA. The repertoire holds some 170,000 clones, roughly 82% seen once, with 1.5% to 2% in the top ten.

This clonotype was sampled from a woman aged 25 to 45 in good health and CMV-seronegative. The sample consisted of PBMCs. V usage is TRBV2 and J usage is TRBJ2-1, with a weak D call TRBD2 (6 bases). The CDR3 coding sequence is TGTGCCAGGACTAGGGGAGTGAATTTATCCTACAATGAGCAGTTCTTC. It translates to CARTRGVNLSYNEQFF.